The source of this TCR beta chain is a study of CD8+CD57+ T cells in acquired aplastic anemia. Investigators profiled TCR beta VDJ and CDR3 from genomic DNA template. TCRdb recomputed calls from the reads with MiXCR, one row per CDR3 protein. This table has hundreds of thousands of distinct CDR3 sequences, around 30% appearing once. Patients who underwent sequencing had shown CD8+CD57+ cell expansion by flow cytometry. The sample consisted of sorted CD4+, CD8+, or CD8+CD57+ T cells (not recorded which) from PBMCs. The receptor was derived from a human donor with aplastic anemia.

The CDR3 region is CASSRSGDNSPLHF. CDR3 coding DNA: TGTGCCAGCAGCCGTAGCGGGGACAATTCACCCCTCCACTTT. The gene calls are TRBV11-3 and TRBJ1-6; tentatively, D is TRBD1 (5 bases). Germline-derived CDR1 and CDR2 are SGHNT and YENEEA. Trimming pared 5 bases from V and 7 bases from J, leaving 12 bases between. This CDR3 region has 14 residues.